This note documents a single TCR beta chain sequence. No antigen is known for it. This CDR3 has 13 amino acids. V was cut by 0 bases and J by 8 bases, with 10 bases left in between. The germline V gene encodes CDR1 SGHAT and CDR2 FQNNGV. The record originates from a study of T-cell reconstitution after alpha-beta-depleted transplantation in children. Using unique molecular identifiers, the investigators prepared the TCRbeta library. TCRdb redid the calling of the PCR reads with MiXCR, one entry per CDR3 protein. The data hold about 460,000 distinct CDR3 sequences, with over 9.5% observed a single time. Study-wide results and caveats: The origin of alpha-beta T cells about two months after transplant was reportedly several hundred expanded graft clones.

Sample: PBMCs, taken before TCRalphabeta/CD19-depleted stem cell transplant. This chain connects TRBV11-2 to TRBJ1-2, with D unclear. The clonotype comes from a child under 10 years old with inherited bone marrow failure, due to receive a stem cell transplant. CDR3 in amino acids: CASSLERASGYTF. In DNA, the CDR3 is TGTGCCAGCAGCTTAGAGAGGGCGTCCGGCTACACCTTC.